This passage covers 25 T cell receptor beta chains from one sample sequenced in a study of cytomegalovirus exposure and HLA in healthy donors. Primers: 60 Vbeta forward and 13 Jbeta reverse. The repertoire was sequenced with immunoSEQ multiplex PCR; TCRdb's copy has only in-frame clones and lacks some. The data hold more than 85,000 clones, with roughly 80% observed a single time. Input material: PBMCs. The receptors were gathered from a man aged 25 to 40 in good health and CMV-seropositive.

V is TRBV5-1 and J is TRBJ2-1; TRBD2 matches 7 bases. The junction had 5 bases not matched to a gene; V was cut back by 5 bases and J by 0 bases. The length of the CDR3 is 15 residues. Looked up from germline, CDR1 is SGHRS and CDR2 is YFSETQ. In DNA, the CDR3 is TGCGCCAGCAGGGGGGGGACGGTCTCCTACAATGAGCAGTTCTTC. Amino acids: CASRGGTVSYNEQFF.

The CDR3 DNA follows: TGTGCCAGTAGTATGACATGGGAGGCCTATAATTCACCCCTCCACTTT. Encoded protein: CASSMTWEAYNSPLHF. The chain recombines TRBV19 with TRBJ1-6; no reliable D call. The CDR3 extends over 16 amino acids. Germline V gives CDR1 LNHDA, CDR2 SQIVND (reference sequence). The V gene lost 3 bases and the J gene lost 2 bases, with 11 bases spanning the gap.

The J gene is TRBJ2-2, the V gene TRBV4-2; possibly TRBD2 for D (5 bases). From germline, CDR1 is LGHNA and CDR2 YNFKEQ. With 0 bases removed from V and 5 bases from J, the gap between germline ends came to 7 bases. CDR3 length: 14 amino acids. This chain's CDR3 is CASSQERLTGELFF. Written as DNA, the CDR3 is TGTGCCAGCAGCCAAGAGCGACTAACCGGGGAGCTGTTTTTT.

A single count supports this clone. This chain connects TRBV5-4 to TRBJ2-3, with a tentative D call TRBD2 (6 bases). CDR1 is SGHNT and CDR2 is YYREEE in the germline V gene (reference sequence). The CDR3 length is 14 residues. V was cut by 4 bases and J by 2 bases, with 11 bases left in between. The CDR3 bases are TGTGCCAGCAGCAGACTAGTCTCCACAGATACGCAGTATTTT. Its protein product is CASSRLVSTDTQYF.

About this clone itself: The same CDR3 also results from other DNA sequences found in this sample. This rearrangement joins TRBV30 to TRBJ2-2; TRBD2 matches at 7 bases. CDR3 length equals 15 residues. Germline CDR1 and CDR2: GTSNPN and SVGIG (reference sequence). J gave up 0 bases and V 0 bases, and 1 base lay outside the gene matches. The CDR3: CAWSVGTTNTGELFF. The CDR3 DNA sequence: TGTGCCTGGAGTGTAGGGACTACGAACACCGGGGAGCTGTTTTTT.

J is TRBJ2-1 and V is TRBV19; possible D gene TRBD2, 6 bases. The CDR3 length is 15 residues. With 1 base removed from V and 3 bases from J, the gap between germline ends came to 10 bases. Per the germline V gene, CDR1 is LNHDA and CDR2 is SQIVND (reference sequence). The CDR3 loop is CASSIAGVVYNEQFF. DNA for the CDR3: TGTGCCAGTAGTATAGCGGGGGTGGTCTACAATGAGCAGTTCTTC.

The rearrangement uses TRBV2 and TRBJ1-5; D is perhaps TRBD1 (6 bases). The germline CDR1 and CDR2 sequences are SNHLY and FYNNEI. The V end lost 4 bases, the J end lost 2 bases, and 12 bases lay between the germline ends. The CDR3 length is 15 residues. The CDR3 protein is CASSVQGGGNQPQHF. For the CDR3, the DNA is TGTGCCAGCAGTGTACAGGGTGGAGGCAATCAGCCCCAGCATTTT. The full variable domain, in which reference TRBV2 and TRBJ1-5 provide the parts outside the CDR3, is EPEVTQTPSHQVTQMGQEVILRCVPISNHLYFYWYRQILGQKVEFLVSFYNNEISEKSEIFDDQFSVERPDGSNFTLKIRSTKLEDSAMYFCASSVQGGGNQPQHFGDGTRLSIL.

The gene calls are TRBV28 and TRBJ2-5, with 9 bases lining up with TRBD1. The V gene end was trimmed by 6 bases and the J gene end by 4 bases; junction bases not matched to a gene: 6. The CDR3 is made up of 14 amino acids. Germline V gives CDR1 MDHEN, CDR2 SYDVKM. CDR3 region: CASRPQGAGETQYF. CDR3 coding DNA: TGTGCCAGCAGGCCACAGGGGGCGGGAGAGACCCAGTACTTC.

This clone appeared a single time. V gene TRBV5-1 combines with J gene TRBJ1-1; D gene ambiguous. V gave up 0 bases and J gave up 6 bases, with 12 bases separating them. In germline, CDR1 is SGHRS, CDR2 YFSETQ. There are 14 residues in the CDR3. The CDR3 loop reads CASSLEGKRSEAFF. CDR3 nucleotides: TGCGCCAGCAGCTTGGAAGGCAAGCGGTCTGAAGCTTTCTTT. The full variable domain, completed using reference TRBV5-1 and TRBJ1-1, is KAGVTQTPRYLIKTRGQQVTLSCSPISGHRSVSWYQQTPGQGLQFLFEYFSETQRNKGNFPGRFSGRQFSNSRSEMNVSTLELGDSALYLCASSLEGKRSEAFFGQGTRLTVV.

The gene calls are TRBV14 and TRBJ2-7; 8 bases match TRBD1. The V segment lost 4 bases and the J segment 6 bases; nucleotides outside the gene matches: 8. Looked up from germline, CDR1 is SGHDN and CDR2 is FVKESK. The CDR3 has 14 residues. The CDR3 sequence is CASSLRTGWAEQYF. In DNA form, the CDR3 reads TGTGCCAGCAGCCTTAGGACAGGGTGGGCCGAGCAGTACTTC.

This clone was picked up one time. J is TRBJ2-1 and V is TRBV9; 11 bases fit TRBD2. The CDR3 sequence is 15 residues long. Germline assignment: CDR1 SGDLS and CDR2 YYNGEE. The ends lost 4 bases at V and 4 bases at J; junction bases unmatched: 4. CDR3: CASSLTSGKYNEQFF. Written as DNA, the CDR3 is TGTGCCAGCAGCTTGACTAGCGGGAAATACAATGAGCAGTTCTTC.

V gene TRBV7-9 combines with J gene TRBJ2-1; 7 bases fit TRBD2. The germline CDR1 and CDR2 sequences are SEHNR and FQNEAQ (reference sequence). V dropped 7 bases and J dropped 4; count of bases not matched to a gene: 22. The CDR3 runs to 19 residues. For the CDR3, the DNA is TGTGCCAGCAACTCGGCCGTGGAAAGGGACTACCGTACTTACAATGAGCAGTTCTTC. Encoded protein: CASNSAVERDYRTYNEQFF.

The chain combines TRBV5-5 with TRBJ1-4; no reliable D call. V was cut by 1 base and J by 8 bases, with 12 bases left in between. Germline-derived CDR1 and CDR2 are SGHKS and YYEKEE (reference sequence). There are 14 residues in the CDR3. CDR3 sequence (DNA): TGTGCCAGCAGCTTGTTACGGTTTGCGGAAAAACTGTTTTTT. Residues: CASSLLRFAEKLFF. Based on the CDR3 plus reference TRBV5-5 and TRBJ1-4, the full variable domain is DAGVTQSPTHLIKTRGQQVTLRCSPISGHKSVSWYQQVLGQGPQFIFQYYEKEERGRGNFPDRFSARQFPNYSSELNVNALLLGDSALYLCASSLLRFAEKLFFGSGTQLSVL.

This clone was detected only a few times. The rearrangement links TRBV7-2 to TRBJ1-1; 7 nucleotides line up with TRBD1. Losses at the gene ends were 4 bases for V and 1 base for J; bases not matched to a gene: 12. Germline-derived CDR1 and CDR2 are SGHTA and FQGNSA. The CDR3 contains 17 residues. This CDR3 is CASSWGIGGWSNTEAFF. The DNA of the CDR3 is TGTGCCAGCAGCTGGGGCATAGGGGGCTGGTCGAACACTGAAGCTTTCTTT. Variable domain in full (rest from reference TRBV7-2 and TRBJ1-1): GAGVSQSPSNKVTEKGKDVELRCDPISGHTALYWYRQSLGQGLEFLIYFQGNSAPDKSGLPSDRFSAERTGGSVSTLTIQRTQQEDSAVYLCASSWGIGGWSNTEAFFGQGTRLTVV.

This chain uses TRBV6-5 with TRBJ1-2, with 9 bases lining up with TRBD1. V trimming: 4 bases; J trimming: 5 bases; junction bases outside the gene matches: 2. CDR1 is MNHEY, CDR2 SVGAGI, per germline. The CDR3 runs 13 residues. The CDR3 DNA follows: TGTGCCAGCAGTTGGACAGGGGCTTATGGCTACACCTTC. Its protein is CASSWTGAYGYTF.

The chain couples TRBV6-5 to TRBJ1-3; possibly TRBD1 for D (6 bases). CDR1 and CDR2 (germline): MNHEY, SVGAGI. Trimming pared 0 bases from V and 10 bases from J, leaving 13 bases between. The CDR3 has 14 residues. The chain's CDR3 is CASSYSRTEKTIYF. The CDR3 DNA reads as TGTGCCAGCAGTTACTCCAGGACAGAAAAGACCATATATTTT.

The rearrangement uses TRBV27 and TRBJ1-1; D gene unclear. Germline loops: CDR1 MNHEY, CDR2 SMNVEV (reference sequence). V shed 5 bases and J shed 0 bases, with 7 bases lying between them. The CDR3 length is 13 residues. The CDR3 region is CASSLVLNTEAFF. The CDR3 nucleotides are TGTGCCAGCAGTCTTGTATTGAACACTGAAGCTTTCTTT.

This rearrangement joins TRBV29-1 to TRBJ1-5, with 9 bases matching TRBD1. The germline V gene has CDR1 SQVTM and CDR2 ANQGSEA. The CDR3 covers 14 residues. V lost 6 bases to trimming and J lost 5 bases; unmatched junction nucleotides: 8. The CDR3 region has the DNA TGCAGCGTCTCTTCGGGACAGGGACATCAGCCCCAGCATTTT. Amino acid sequence: CSVSSGQGHQPQHF.

V is TRBV5-1 and J is TRBJ2-2; 8 bases are a match to TRBD1. Germline CDR1 is SGHRS and CDR2 is YFSETQ. The CDR3 is 16 amino acids. Unmatched junction bases numbered 11, after V lost 4 bases and J lost 6 bases. CDR3 protein: CASSTGQVTTSGELFF. The DNA for the CDR3 is TGCGCCAGCAGCACGGGACAGGTCACCACCTCCGGGGAGCTGTTTTTT.

On this clone itself: The junction does not match germline at one end; this may be a read error. V and J are TRBV7-9 and TRBJ1-1; 11 positions agree with TRBD1. CDR3 length: 13 residues. Germline V CDR1 and CDR2: SEHNR, FQNEAQ (reference sequence). This CDR3 is CSSSSGTGGRAFF. CDR3 coding DNA: TGTTCCAGCAGCTCCGGGACAGGGGGAAGAGCTTTCTTT.

The chain employs TRBV9 and TRBJ2-5; 10 bases match TRBD1. Germline CDR1 and CDR2: SGDLS and YYNGEE. The CDR3 extends over 15 amino acids. J lost 5 bases, V lost 4 bases, and 8 bases had no gene match. The DNA for the CDR3 is TGTGCCAGCAGCACCCGGACAGGGGGTCGGGAGACCCAGTACTTC. Translated, it gives CASSTRTGGRETQYF.

The chain uses TRBV27 and TRBJ2-7, with TRBD1 as a possible D gene (6 bases). With 3 bases removed from V and 7 bases from J, the gap between germline ends came to 10 bases. Germline CDR1 reads MNHEY; CDR2 reads SMNVEV (reference sequence). The CDR3 spans 12 residues. CDR3 amino acids: CASSFPGDEQYF. The CDR3 nucleotides read TGTGCCAGCAGTTTTCCAGGGGATGAGCAGTACTTC.

J is TRBJ2-5 and V is TRBV5-6; 12 positions agree with TRBD2. CDR1 is SGHDT and CDR2 is YYEEEE in the germline V gene. This CDR3 spans 16 amino acids. Trimming at V came to 4 bases and at J to 1 base, leaving 5 bases not matched to a gene. The CDR3 sequence is CASSPTGLAGQETQYF. The DNA for the CDR3 is TGTGCCAGCAGCCCAACGGGACTAGCGGGCCAAGAGACCCAGTACTTC.

The chain employs TRBV11-1 and TRBJ1-4; the match to TRBD1 covers 7 bases. This CDR3 comprises 15 residues. Germline V gene lookup returns CDR1 SGHAT and CDR2 FQDESV (reference sequence). With V trimmed by 5 bases and J by 4 bases, 7 bases remained unmatched. The CDR3 sequence is CASSPHGTDNEKLFF. For the CDR3, the DNA is TGTGCCAGCAGCCCCCACGGGACAGATAATGAAAAACTGTTTTTT. The full variable domain, its missing parts supplied by reference TRBV11-1 and TRBJ1-4, is EAEVAQSPRYKITEKSQAVAFWCDPISGHATLYWYRQILGQGPELLVQFQDESVVDDSQLPKDRFSAERLKGVDSTLKIQPAELGDSAMYLCASSPHGTDNEKLFFGSGTQLSVL.

The V and J genes are TRBV5-6 and TRBJ1-6, with 9 bases matching TRBD1. Germline V lookup: CDR1 SGHDT, CDR2 YYEEEE. With V trimmed by 1 base and J by 9 bases, 5 bases remained unmatched. The CDR3 spans 15 residues. CDR3 DNA: TGTGCCAGCAGCTTGACCGGGACAGGGATTTCACCCCTCCACTTT. This translates into CASSLTGTGISPLHF.